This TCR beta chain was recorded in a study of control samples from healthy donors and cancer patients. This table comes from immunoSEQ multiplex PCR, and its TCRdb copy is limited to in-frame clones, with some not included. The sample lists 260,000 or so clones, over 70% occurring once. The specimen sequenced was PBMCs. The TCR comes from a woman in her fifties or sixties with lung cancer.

CDR3 nucleotides: TGTGCCAGCAGTCTGGGACAGGGCGTTACTAACTATGGCTACACCTTC. Translation gives CASSLGQGVTNYGYTF. V is TRBV6-6 and J is TRBJ1-2, with 9 nucleotides matching TRBD1. The CDR3 has 16 residues. Looked up from germline, CDR1 is MNHNY and CDR2 is SVGAGI (reference sequence). With V trimmed by 5 bases and J by 0 bases, 7 bases remained unmatched.